A selection of T cell receptor beta chains follows, all from one sample in a study of cytomegalovirus exposure and HLA in healthy donors. The data were produced by immunoSEQ multiplex PCR, yet TCRdb's version contains in-frame clones alone and is incomplete. This sample lists about 210,000 clones; its ten largest clones have under 1%. Sequencing input: PBMCs. The origin of the receptors is a woman aged 25 to 45 in good health and CMV-seropositive. Both conserved end residues are part of each CDR3. Each record gives: V gene, J gene, D gene, CDR3 protein, CDR3 DNA. The D gene is left open where the match is weak.

V: TRBV5-5; J: TRBJ1-4; D: TRBD1; CDR3: CASSSGDRALLGEKLFF; DNA: TGTGCCAGCAGCTCTGGGGACAGGGCACTCCTCGGTGAAAAACTGTTTTTT
V: TRBV11-3; J: TRBJ1-1; D: TRBD1; CDR3: CASSFGGTGETEAFF; DNA: TGTGCCAGCAGCTTCGGAGGGACAGGGGAAACTGAAGCTTTCTTT
V: TRBV6-1; J: TRBJ1-1; D: NA; CDR3: CASSRNTEAFF; DNA: TGTGCCAGCTCGCGGAACACTGAAGCTTTCTTT
V: TRBV2; J: TRBJ1-5; D: TRBD1; CDR3: CASRQGASYQPQHF; DNA: TGTGCCAGCAGGCAGGGGGCTTCGTACCAGCCCCAGCATTTT
V: TRBV5-1; J: TRBJ1-1; D: NA; CDR3: CASSLTQANTEAFF; DNA: TGCGCCAGCAGCTTGACCCAGGCCAACACTGAAGCTTTCTTT
V: TRBV6-1; J: TRBJ1-2; D: TRBD1; CDR3: CASKDRDPYGYTF; DNA: TGTGCCAGCAAGGACAGGGATCCCTATGGCTACACCTTC
V: TRBV15; J: TRBJ2-7; D: TRBD1; CDR3: CATSREIQGSYEQYF; DNA: TGTGCCACCAGCAGAGAGATACAGGGGTCCTACGAGCAGTACTTC
V: TRBV4-1; J: TRBJ1-5; D: TRBD1; CDR3: CASSQETGLGNQPQHF; DNA: TGCGCCAGCAGCCAAGAGACAGGGCTGGGCAATCAGCCCCAGCATTTT
V: TRBV5-1; J: TRBJ2-7; D: TRBD1; CDR3: CASSMGQAPYEQYF; DNA: TGCGCCAGCAGCATGGGACAGGCCCCCTACGAGCAGTACTTC
V: TRBV25-1; J: TRBJ2-6; D: NA; CDR3: CASSGQNSGANVLTF; DNA: TGTGCCAGCAGTGGCCAGAACTCTGGGGCCAACGTCCTGACTTTC
V: TRBV6-5; J: TRBJ2-5; D: NA; CDR3: CASSYLAAEDQETQYF; DNA: TGTGCCAGCAGTTATTTGGCCGCGGAAGACCAAGAGACCCAGTACTTC
V: TRBV18; J: TRBJ1-2; D: TRBD1; CDR3: CASSPPRGQSNYGYTF; DNA: TGTGCCAGCTCACCACCGAGGGGACAGTCTAACTATGGCTACACCTTC
V: TRBV5-4; J: TRBJ2-3; D: NA; CDR3: CASKLQETADTQYF; DNA: TGTGCCAGCAAACTACAGGAAACGGCCGATACGCAGTATTTT
V: TRBV15; J: TRBJ2-5; D: NA; CDR3: CATSREGGLETQYF; DNA: TGTGCCACCAGCAGAGAAGGAGGGTTGGAGACCCAGTACTTC
V: TRBV10-3; J: TRBJ1-5; D: TRBD1; CDR3: CAISESNGTGLQPQHF; DNA: TGTGCCATCAGTGAGTCGAACGGGACAGGACTTCAGCCCCAGCATTTT
V: TRBV10-3; J: TRBJ1-5; D: TRBD1; CDR3: CASSGDSDSNQPQHF; DNA: TGTGCCTCTAGCGGGGACAGTGATAGCAATCAGCCCCAGCATTTT
V: TRBV11-2; J: TRBJ1-4; D: NA; CDR3: CASSLYQGSEKLFF; DNA: TGTGCCAGCAGCTTATACCAGGGAAGCGAAAAACTGTTTTTT
V: TRBV2; J: TRBJ2-3; D: NA; CDR3: CASRGGQTYGTDTQYF; DNA: TGTGCCAGCAGGGGCGGACAGACTTATGGCACAGATACGCAGTATTTT
V: TRBV5-1; J: TRBJ2-3; D: TRBD2; CDR3: CASSYLSGGRTDTQYF; DNA: TGCGCCAGCAGCTACCTGAGCGGGGGACGGACAGATACGCAGTATTTT
V: TRBV23-1; J: TRBJ1-5; D: TRBD1; CDR3: CASSQLAGTGNQPQHF; DNA: TGCGCCAGCAGTCAATTAGCCGGGACAGGGAATCAGCCCCAGCATTTT
V: TRBV14; J: TRBJ2-4; D: TRBD2; CDR3: CASSPRLAGEDIQYF; DNA: TGTGCCAGCAGCCCACGACTAGCGGGAGAGGACATTCAGTACTTC
V: TRBV7-2; J: TRBJ2-5; D: TRBD2; CDR3: CASSSGLDWETQYF; DNA: TGTGCCAGCAGTTCGGGACTAGATTGGGAGACCCAGTACTTC
V: TRBV7-2; J: TRBJ2-5; D: TRBD2; CDR3: CASSSGLALFQETQYF; DNA: TGTGCCAGCAGCTCAGGACTAGCGCTATTCCAAGAGACCCAGTACTTC